This entry concerns a single TCR beta chain. This specimen belongs to a study of shared T cell receptors in the human thymus. Using immunoSEQ multiplex PCR, the repertoire was profiled, and TCRdb retains in-frame clones only, with some absent. The data contain 600,000 to 900,000 clones, approximately 83% of them singletons. In germline, CDR1 is SGHRS, CDR2 YFSETQ. The CDR3 runs 16 residues. Deletions cut 1 base from V and 1 base from J, with 12 bases between. The sample was also linked to a second study, of human thymus T cells. That study adds: Thymic material originated from resections removed in the course of corrective heart surgery.

The sequenced sample consisted of thymocytes. The rearrangement links TRBV5-1 to TRBJ2-1, with no clear D. The receptor's source is a girl less than two years old with a congenital heart defect. CDR3 sequence: CASSLFSRQSYNEQFF. The CDR3 DNA reads TGCGCCAGCAGCTTGTTTTCGAGACAATCCTACAATGAGCAGTTCTTC. Using reference TRBV5-1 and TRBJ2-1 for the parts outside the CDR3, the full variable domain is KAGVTQTPRYLIKTRGQQVTLSCSPISGHRSVSWYQQTPGQGLQFLFEYFSETQRNKGNFPGRFSGRQFSNSRSEMNVSTLELGDSALYLCASSLFSRQSYNEQFFGPGTRLTVL.